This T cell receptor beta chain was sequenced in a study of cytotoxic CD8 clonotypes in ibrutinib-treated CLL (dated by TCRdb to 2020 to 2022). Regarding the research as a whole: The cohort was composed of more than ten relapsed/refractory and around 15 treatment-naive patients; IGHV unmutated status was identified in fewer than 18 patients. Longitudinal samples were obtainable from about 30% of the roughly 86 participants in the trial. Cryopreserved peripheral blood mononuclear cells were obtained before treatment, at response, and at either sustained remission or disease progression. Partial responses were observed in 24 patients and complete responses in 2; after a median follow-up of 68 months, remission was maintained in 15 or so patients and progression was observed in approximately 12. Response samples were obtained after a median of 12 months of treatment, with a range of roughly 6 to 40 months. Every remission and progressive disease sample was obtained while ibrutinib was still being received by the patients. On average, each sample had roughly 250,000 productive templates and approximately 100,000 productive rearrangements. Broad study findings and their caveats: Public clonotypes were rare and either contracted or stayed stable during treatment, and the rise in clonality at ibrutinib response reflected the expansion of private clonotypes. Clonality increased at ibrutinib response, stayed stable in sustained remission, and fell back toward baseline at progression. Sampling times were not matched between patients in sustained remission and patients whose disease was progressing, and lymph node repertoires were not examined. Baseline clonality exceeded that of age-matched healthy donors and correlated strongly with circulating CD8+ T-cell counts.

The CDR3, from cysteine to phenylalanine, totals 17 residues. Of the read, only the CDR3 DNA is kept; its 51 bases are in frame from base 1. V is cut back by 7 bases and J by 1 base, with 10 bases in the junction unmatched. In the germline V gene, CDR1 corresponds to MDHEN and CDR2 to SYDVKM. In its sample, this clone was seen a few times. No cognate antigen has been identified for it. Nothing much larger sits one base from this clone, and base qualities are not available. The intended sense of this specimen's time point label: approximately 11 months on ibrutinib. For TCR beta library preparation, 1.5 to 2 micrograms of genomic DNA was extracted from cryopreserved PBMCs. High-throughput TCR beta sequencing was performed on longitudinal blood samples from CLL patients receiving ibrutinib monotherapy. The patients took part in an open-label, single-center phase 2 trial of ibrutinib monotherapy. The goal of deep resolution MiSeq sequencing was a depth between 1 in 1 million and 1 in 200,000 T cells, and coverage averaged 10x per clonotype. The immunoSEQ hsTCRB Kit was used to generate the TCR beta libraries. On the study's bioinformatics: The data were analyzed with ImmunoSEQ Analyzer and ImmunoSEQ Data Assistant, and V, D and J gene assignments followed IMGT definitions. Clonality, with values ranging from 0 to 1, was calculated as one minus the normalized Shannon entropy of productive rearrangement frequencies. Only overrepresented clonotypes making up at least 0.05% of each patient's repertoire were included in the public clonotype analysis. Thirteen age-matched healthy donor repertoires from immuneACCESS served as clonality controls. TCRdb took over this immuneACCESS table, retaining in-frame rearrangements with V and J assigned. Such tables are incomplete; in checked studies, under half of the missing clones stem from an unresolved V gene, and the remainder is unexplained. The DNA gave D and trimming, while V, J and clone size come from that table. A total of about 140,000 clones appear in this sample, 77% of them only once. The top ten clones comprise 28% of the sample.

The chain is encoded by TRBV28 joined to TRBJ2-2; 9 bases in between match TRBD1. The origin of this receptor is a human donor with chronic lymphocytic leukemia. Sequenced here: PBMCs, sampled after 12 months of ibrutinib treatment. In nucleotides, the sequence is TGTGCCAGCAAGGACAGGGGTCCCAATCTGAACACCGGGGAGCTGTTTTTT. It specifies CASKDRGPNLNTGELFF.